This passage covers 29 T cell receptor beta chains from one sample sequenced in a study of cytomegalovirus exposure and HLA in healthy donors. Here immunoSEQ multiplex PCR was the method, and the copy in TCRdb shows in-frame clones only, minus some. The sample gives hundreds of thousands of clones, approximately 87% of which show up once; 0.92% is in the top ten. Sequenced: PBMCs. The receptors were sampled from a woman younger than 35 in good health and CMV-seronegative.

V usage is TRBV10-1 and J usage is TRBJ2-1; 10 bases are shared with TRBD2. The CDR3 is 16 residues long. Germline lookup yields CDR1 WNHNN and CDR2 SYGVQD (reference sequence). With 3 bases clipped from V and 4 bases from J, the junction kept 6 bases outside the gene matches. CDR3 sequence: CASSDPAGGKYNEQFF. The CDR3 DNA sequence: TGCGCCAGCAGTGATCCAGCGGGAGGGAAATACAATGAGCAGTTCTTC.

This clone was picked up a small number of times. The CDR3 spells CASSLQGGTNEKLFF. The CDR3 DNA follows: TGTGCCAGCAGCTTGCAGGGAGGTACTAATGAAAAACTGTTTTTT. The chain is built from TRBV7-9 and TRBJ1-4, with D possibly matching TRBD1 (5 bases). V was shortened by 3 bases and J by 2 bases, with 10 bases between the two germline ends. Germline V lookup: CDR1 SEHNR, CDR2 FQNEAQ (reference sequence). The CDR3 spans 15 residues.

The V call is TRBV28, the J call TRBJ2-7; D is possibly TRBD1 (5 bases). This CDR3 comprises 14 residues. Germline assignment: CDR1 MDHEN and CDR2 SYDVKM. V was trimmed by 7 bases and J by 0 bases, leaving 13 bases between them. In nucleotides, the CDR3 is TGTGCCAGCACTGGGTGGGGCAACTCCTACGAGCAGTACTTC. It is translated as CASTGWGNSYEQYF.

This sequence joins TRBV9 and TRBJ2-7; 12 bases are shared with TRBD2. The CDR3 runs 19 residues. Germline V gene data show CDR1 as SGDLS and CDR2 as YYNGEE. Unmatched junction bases numbered 16, after V lost 0 bases and J lost 6 bases. The CDR3 here is CASSVGEQVTSGRLGEQYF. The CDR3 DNA is TGTGCCAGCAGCGTAGGGGAGCAGGTGACTAGCGGGAGATTGGGCGAGCAGTACTTC.

This clone was observed a single time. The gene calls are TRBV19 and TRBJ2-3, with D perhaps matching TRBD2 (5 bases). Germline assignment: CDR1 LNHDA and CDR2 SQIVND (reference sequence). Trimming removed 3 bases from V and 3 bases from J, with 10 bases in between. This CDR3 is 14 amino acids long. CDR3 nucleotides: TGTGCCAGTAGTATCGGGATTTTTACAGATACGCAGTATTTT. This translates into CASSIGIFTDTQYF. Full variable domain (outside the CDR3, taken from reference TRBV19 and TRBJ2-3): DGGITQSPKYLFRKEGQNVTLSCEQNLNHDAMYWYRQDPGQGLRLIYYSQIVNDFQKGDIAEGYSVSREKKESFPLTVTSAQKNPTAFYLCASSIGIFTDTQYFGPGTRLTVL.

In its sample, this clone was seen once. This rearrangement joins TRBV5-1 to TRBJ2-7; TRBD1 matches at 11 bases. The germline CDR1 and CDR2 sequences are SGHRS and YFSETQ. The CDR3 length is 14 residues. V was clipped by 0 bases and J by 5 bases; unmatched bases: 1. The CDR3 reads CASSLGDRGNEQYF. The DNA of the CDR3 is TGCGCCAGCAGCTTGGGGGACAGGGGGAACGAGCAGTACTTC. Full variable domain (remainder filled in from reference TRBV5-1 and TRBJ2-7): KAGVTQTPRYLIKTRGQQVTLSCSPISGHRSVSWYQQTPGQGLQFLFEYFSETQRNKGNFPGRFSGRQFSNSRSEMNVSTLELGDSALYLCASSLGDRGNEQYFGPGTRLTVT.

V and J are TRBV19 and TRBJ1-2, with 7 bases aligning to TRBD1. Trimming took 5 bases from V and 4 from J; bases not matched to a gene: 10. CDR3 length equals 15 residues. Germline loops: CDR1 LNHDA, CDR2 SQIVND (reference sequence). CDR3 sequence reads: CASSAWGQTVYGYTF. The CDR3 region has the DNA TGTGCCAGTAGTGCCTGGGGACAGACGGTCTATGGCTACACCTTC.

In nucleotides, the CDR3 is TGTGCCAGCAGCGTAGGCCTAGCTACTGTAGATGAGCAGTTCTTC. It yields the protein CASSVGLATVDEQFF. This sequence joins TRBV9 and TRBJ2-1; tentative D call: TRBD2 (5 bases). The CDR3 is 15 residues long. Trimming stripped 0 bases from V and 8 bases from J, with 15 bases between. Germline CDR1 SGDLS, CDR2 YYNGEE.

The chain recombines TRBV19 with TRBJ1-5; 9 bases are a match to TRBD1. Looked up from germline, CDR1 is LNHDA and CDR2 is SQIVND (reference sequence). The V gene end was trimmed by 7 bases and the J gene end by 0 bases; junction bases not matched to a gene: 4. This CDR3 contains 15 residues. The CDR3 region is CASTQTGGSNQPQHF. DNA for the CDR3: TGTGCCAGTACCCAGACAGGGGGTAGCAATCAGCCCCAGCATTTT.

The chain employs TRBV27 and TRBJ2-3; D is unresolved. Per the germline V gene, CDR1 is MNHEY and CDR2 is SMNVEV (reference sequence). The V end was cut by 3 bases, the J end by 3 bases, with 7 bases between. This CDR3 comprises 13 residues. CDR3 nucleotides: TGTGCCAGCAGTTTGAGCGCGACAGATACGCAGTATTTT. Its translation: CASSLSATDTQYF.

The chain employs TRBV20-1 and TRBJ2-1, with D hard to call. CDR1 is DFQATT and CDR2 is SNEGSKA in the germline V gene (reference sequence). This CDR3 is 11 amino acids long. V shed 3 bases and J shed 7 bases, with 7 bases lying between them. CDR3 amino acids: CSASRPNEQFF. The CDR3 nucleotides are TGCAGTGCTAGTCGTCCTAATGAGCAGTTCTTC.

The V call is TRBV28, the J call TRBJ2-5; 9 nucleotides match TRBD1. Germline trimming cut 5 bases from V and 5 bases from J; bases unmatched to any gene: 15. This CDR3 spans 17 amino acids. CDR1 and CDR2 from the germline V gene are MDHEN and SYDVKM. CDR3 loop: CASSNHRGLPTEETQYF. For the CDR3, the DNA is TGTGCCAGCAGTAACCACAGGGGGCTCCCAACCGAGGAGACCCAGTACTTC.

CDR3 amino acids: CSVIEFAGNTIYF. The CDR3 DNA is TGCAGCGTTATTGAGTTTGCTGGAAACACCATATATTTT. The chain uses TRBV29-1 and TRBJ1-3, with D unclear. The germline V gene has CDR1 SQVTM and CDR2 ANQGSEA. The ends were cut back, 5 bases at V and 2 bases at J, with 10 bases in the middle. The CDR3 is made up of 13 amino acids.

The rearrangement links TRBV7-3 to TRBJ1-1; D is ambiguous. Germline CDR1 reads SGHTA; CDR2 reads FQGTGA. The CDR3 consists of 12 residues. Trimming took off 8 bases at V and 8 bases at J, with 15 bases between the two ends. CDR3 coding DNA: TGTGCCAGCGGGCACATCAGTGGCGAAGCTTTCTTT. Translation gives CASGHISGEAFF.

The V gene is TRBV12-5, the J gene TRBJ2-3, with 11 positions matching TRBD2. The CDR3 runs 16 residues. V was pared by 6 bases and J by 5 bases, with 10 bases of the junction left unmatched. Germline V gives CDR1 LGHNT, CDR2 FRNRAP. The CDR3 loop is CASGLRNLAGGDTQYF. CDR3 nucleotides: TGTGCTAGTGGACTCCGAAACCTAGCGGGAGGAGATACGCAGTATTTT.

The chain couples TRBV28 to TRBJ2-2; 7 bases fit TRBD2. From germline, CDR1 is MDHEN and CDR2 SYDVKM. This CDR3 comprises 17 residues. With 1 base clipped from V and 2 bases from J, the junction kept 7 bases outside the gene matches. The CDR3 loop reads CASSLSKGGKNTGELFF. CDR3 bases: TGTGCCAGCAGTTTATCGAAGGGAGGGAAAAACACCGGGGAGCTGTTTTTT.

This clone appeared a single time. This chain connects TRBV7-6 to TRBJ2-7; 7 bases fit TRBD2. CDR1 is SGHVS and CDR2 is FNYEAQ in the germline V gene. The V gene end was trimmed by 1 base and the J gene end by 2 bases; junction bases not matched to a gene: 14. The CDR3 is made up of 18 amino acids. CDR3 sequence reads: CASSLVVGGSNFPYEQYF. DNA of the CDR3: TGTGCCAGCAGCTTAGTAGTTGGCGGGAGCAACTTCCCCTACGAGCAGTACTTC. Combining the CDR3 with reference TRBV7-6 and TRBJ2-7 gives the whole variable domain GAGVSQSPRYKVTKRGQDVALRCDPISGHVSLYWYRQALGQGPEFLTYFNYEAQQDKSGLPNDRFSAERPEGSISTLTIQRTEQRDSAMYRCASSLVVGGSNFPYEQYFGPGTRLTVT.

This sequence joins TRBV9 and TRBJ2-1; TRBD2 might be the D (5 bases). The germline V gene encodes CDR1 SGDLS and CDR2 YYNGEE. The CDR3 spans 14 residues. With 4 bases removed from V and 2 bases from J, the gap between germline ends came to 10 bases. The CDR3 loop is CASSSRGTYNEQFF. The CDR3, as DNA: TGTGCCAGCAGCAGTCGGGGTACCTACAATGAGCAGTTCTTC.

The rearrangement joins TRBV28 to TRBJ2-7; D may be TRBD1 (6 bases). V dropped 5 bases and J dropped 2 bases, with 13 bases sitting between them. The germline gives CDR1 MDHEN, CDR2 SYDVKM. The CDR3 has 14 amino acids. The CDR3 here is CASSLDRRPYEQYF. CDR3 bases: TGTGCCAGCAGTCTTGACAGGCGACCCTACGAGCAGTACTTC.

The CDR3 here is CASSRSGRANEQYF. The CDR3 DNA follows: TGTGCCAGCAGCCGTAGCGGGAGGGCCAACGAGCAGTACTTC. The chain uses TRBV6-5 and TRBJ2-7, with TRBD2 identical over 11 bases. Unmatched junction bases numbered 6, after V lost 6 bases and J lost 5 bases. Per the germline V gene, CDR1 is MNHEY and CDR2 is SVGAGI. This CDR3 is built from 14 residues.

V is TRBV6-5 and J is TRBJ1-3; D gene unclear. Looked up from germline, CDR1 is MNHEY and CDR2 is SVGAGI. Trimming took off 6 bases at V and 0 bases at J, with 6 bases between the two ends. The CDR3 is made up of 13 amino acids. CDR3 DNA: TGTGCCAGCAGGGCTGGCTCTGGAAACACCATATATTTT. This gives the protein CASRAGSGNTIYF.

The rearrangement uses TRBV15 and TRBJ1-1; 8 positions match TRBD1. Trimming removed 4 bases from V and 5 bases from J; junction bases left unmatched: 18. The germline V gene encodes CDR1 LNHNV and CDR2 YYDKDF (reference sequence). The CDR3 is 18 amino acids. CDR3 sequence: CATSKGTAGGDRRTEAFF. The CDR3 DNA follows: TGTGCCACCAGCAAGGGGACGGCAGGGGGCGATCGGAGGACTGAAGCTTTCTTT.

This sequence joins TRBV7-8 and TRBJ2-2, with a possible D match to TRBD1 (6 bases). The CDR3 is 15 amino acids. V dropped 5 bases and J dropped 6 bases, with 16 bases sitting between them. Germline loops: CDR1 SGHVS, CDR2 FQNEAQ. As DNA, the CDR3 is TGTGCCAGCAGCAAGGGACACGGGCGACCCGGGGAGCTGTTTTTT. Protein sequence: CASSKGHGRPGELFF.

CDR3 DNA: TGCGCCAGCAGCTGGGGACAGATAAAGAACACTGAAGCTTTCTTT. This codes for CASSWGQIKNTEAFF. This chain uses TRBV5-1 with TRBJ1-1; TRBD1 aligns across 7 bases. Germline lookup yields CDR1 SGHRS and CDR2 YFSETQ. Unmatched junction bases numbered 6, after V lost 3 bases and J lost 1 base. CDR3 size: 15 residues.

This clone was found once. The genes are TRBV28 and TRBJ2-1, with 9 bases that match TRBD2. CDR3 size: 15 residues. Germline assignment: CDR1 MDHEN and CDR2 SYDVKM. Germline trimming cut 7 bases from V and 3 bases from J; bases unmatched to any gene: 7. The CDR3 nucleotides are TGTGCCAGCACCCCGGGCGGGAGGGTCTACAATGAGCAGTTCTTC. It yields the protein CASTPGGRVYNEQFF.

The V gene is TRBV6-5, the J gene TRBJ1-1; possible D gene TRBD1, 5 bases. Germline V gene lookup returns CDR1 MNHEY and CDR2 SVGAGI. Between the trimmed V and J ends, which lost 2 bases and 8 bases, there was a span of 12 bases. The CDR3 totals 13 residues. The CDR3 spells CASSYGGWEEAFF. CDR3 nucleotides: TGTGCCAGCAGTTACGGGGGGTGGGAGGAAGCTTTCTTT.

V is TRBV30 and J is TRBJ2-3; 12 positions agree with TRBD2. The CDR3 sequence is 15 residues long. Germline lookup yields CDR1 GTSNPN and CDR2 SVGIG (reference sequence). V gave up 3 bases and J gave up 6 bases; unmatched junction bases: 7. The CDR3 region has the DNA TGTGCCTGGAGCGCTGGACTAGCGGGATCGGATACGCAGTATTTT. This encodes CAWSAGLAGSDTQYF.

The chain joins TRBV18 to TRBJ1-1; the match to TRBD1 covers 7 bases. The CDR3 consists of 13 residues. With 4 bases clipped from V and 5 bases from J, the junction kept 4 bases outside the gene matches. The germline V gene has CDR1 KGHSH and CDR2 LQKENI. CDR3 residues: CASSHRGETEAFF. The CDR3 region has the DNA TGTGCCAGCTCACACAGGGGAGAAACTGAAGCTTTCTTT.

This clone appeared a single time. The chain employs TRBV6-6 and TRBJ1-1; 8 bases fit TRBD1. From germline, CDR1 is MNHNY and CDR2 SVGAGI (reference sequence). V lost 2 bases, J lost 6 bases, and 5 bases stayed unmatched. The CDR3 is 14 amino acids. Here the CDR3 DNA reads TGTGCCAGCAGTTACCAGGGGGCGGACGCTGAAGCTTTCTTT. Residues: CASSYQGADAEAFF.